This paragraph reports one T cell receptor (beta chain). Its target is unknown. A second PCR, run for roughly 7 to 12 cycles, used a sample-barcoded 5' primer plus a J-beta primer mix. One entry per CDR3 protein results from TCRdb running MiXCR on the 5' RACE reads. This repertoire shows roughly 700,000 distinct CDR3 sequences, 49% found once; its top ten account for roughly 30%. This sample was included in a study of blood T cells in healthy people across ages. General study points: Strong correlation existed between TCR beta diversity and naive T cell percentage.

The receptor comes from a woman aged 55 to 70 in good health. The sample was blood.

The CDR3 nucleotides read TGTGCCAGCCGGGGGGTTTATGAGCAGTTCTTC. Its translation is CASRGVYEQFF. The V gene is TRBV6-1, the J gene TRBJ2-1; 7 bases agree with TRBD2. The CDR3 length is 11 residues. Germline CDR1 MNHNS, CDR2 SASEGT. Trimming cost V 8 bases and J 8 bases; bases outside gene matches: 3.